Shown below are 28 T cell receptor beta chains from a single sample sequenced in a study of vaccination effects on CD4 cells after COVID-19. Under the ViraFEST assay, PBMC were stimulated with viral peptide pools so that antigen-specific CD4+ T cells expanded. Sequencing was performed afterwards. With more than 9 days of culture completed, CD4+ T cells were isolated. People in the vaccine group had not been infected with SARS-CoV-2 before, and their nucleocapsid antibodies were negative. Method: immunoSEQ multiplex PCR; TCRdb's copy keeps in-frame clones and lacks some. The sample has around 45,000 clones, around 81% seen once; the top ten hold 10% to 12%. Their antigens are not known. The sequences come from CD4+ T cells from PBMCs cultured with SARS-CoV-2 spike peptides, collected before COVID-19 vaccination. The receptors derive from a human donor who received a COVID-19 vaccine.

In regard to this clone: A junction boundary mismatches the germline segment, possibly from a read error. The V and J genes are TRBV3-1 (or the pseudogene TRBV3-2) and TRBJ1-4, with D uncertain. The germline V gene has CDR1 LGHDT and CDR2 YNNKEL (reference sequence). The CDR3 consists of 14 residues. CDR3 DNA sequence: TGTGCCAGCAGCCAAGGGCCCACTAATGGAAAACTGTTTTTT. This gives the protein CASSQGPTNGKLFF.

The rearrangement joins TRBV7-2 to TRBJ2-4, with a possible D match to TRBD1 (6 bases). CDR1 and CDR2 (germline): SGHTA, FQGNSA. The V and J ends lost 5 bases and 0 bases respectively, with 14 bases between them. The CDR3 has 16 amino acids. For the CDR3, the DNA is TGTGCCAGCAGCCCGGGACATCGAATAGCCAAAAACATTCAGTACTTC. Encoded protein: CASSPGHRIAKNIQYF.

The chain employs TRBV6-5 and TRBJ1-3, with D possibly matching TRBD1 (6 bases). This CDR3 has 14 amino acids. V was clipped by 10 bases and J by 1 base, with 14 bases between them. The germline V gene has CDR1 MNHEY and CDR2 SVGAGI. CDR3 region: CATSRGASGNTIYF. Written as DNA, the CDR3 is TGTGCCACGTCCCGGGGGGCGTCTGGAAACACCATATATTTT.

Written as DNA, the CDR3 is TGTGCTAGTGGTTTGGTGAAGGCCGGGGGGGGCAGTAACACCGGGGAGCTGTTTTTT. Its translation: CASGLVKAGGGSNTGELFF. The J gene is TRBJ2-2, the V gene TRBV12-5, with 8 bases that match TRBD2. The CDR3 totals 19 residues. With 0 bases clipped from V and 2 bases from J, the junction kept 11 bases outside the gene matches. CDR1 LGHNT and CDR2 FRNRAP come from the germline V gene.

The chain employs TRBV4-3 and TRBJ2-5, with D possibly TRBD1 on 6 matching bases. The CDR3 has 13 amino acids. Germline loops: CDR1 LGHNA, CDR2 YSLEER. The germline V and J ends were trimmed by 2 bases and 5 bases, with 9 bases remaining between them. The CDR3 reads CASSQTGPETQYF. As DNA, the CDR3 is TGCGCCAGCAGCCAAACAGGGCCGGAGACCCAGTACTTC.

J is TRBJ2-5 and V is TRBV10-3; D possibly uses TRBD1 or TRBD2 (6 bases each). Looked up from germline, CDR1 is ENHRY and CDR2 is SYGVKD. The CDR3 length is 16 residues. V was cut by 2 bases and J by 5 bases, with 18 bases left in between. CDR3 in DNA: TGTGCCATCAGTGAGGGACTATCACCAGGGGATGAGACCCAGTACTTC. Translation gives CAISEGLSPGDETQYF.

The gene calls are TRBV10-3 and TRBJ2-7; D is perhaps TRBD1 (6 bases). The germline V gene encodes CDR1 ENHRY and CDR2 SYGVKD. Trimming took off 5 bases at V and 5 bases at J, with 19 bases between the two ends. The CDR3 has 15 residues. The CDR3 here is CAISLGRGSGDEQYV. For the CDR3, the DNA is TGTGCCATCAGTCTGGGCAGGGGTTCGGGCGACGAGCAGTACGTC.

This chain uses TRBV7-9 with TRBJ1-4; 8 bases align to TRBD1. The J call is in doubt because the DNA end fits TRBJ2-2 better. This CDR3 contains 14 residues. Germline loops: CDR1 SEHNR, CDR2 FQNEAQ (reference sequence). CDR3 nucleotide sequence: TGTGCCAGCAGTAAAACGACAGGGGACAAGGAGCTGTTTTTT. Translation gives CASSKTTGDKELFF.

In DNA, the CDR3 is TGCGCCAGCAGCTTGACCATCGGGGGGCAGCCCCAGCATTTT. Translating it yields CASSLTIGGQPQHF. The chain uses TRBV5-1 and TRBJ1-5; a weak D match, TRBD1 (5 bases). V dropped 1 base and J dropped 7 bases, with 12 bases sitting between them. CDR1 is SGHRS and CDR2 is YFSETQ in the germline V gene. The CDR3 contains 14 residues.

CDR3 in DNA: TGTGCCAGCAGTAATGACAGGGGAGGGGAGACCCAGTACTTC. Protein product: CASSNDRGGETQYF. The rearrangement joins TRBV7-7 to TRBJ2-5; tentative D call: TRBD1 (8 bases). Germline assignment: CDR1 SSHAT and CDR2 FNYEAQ (reference sequence). This CDR3 contains 14 residues. V was shortened by 6 bases and J by 5 bases, with 16 bases between the two germline ends. Complete variable domain (other parts from reference TRBV7-7 and TRBJ2-5): GAGVSQSPRYKVTKRGQDVTLRCDPISSHATLYWYQQALGQGPEFLTYFNYEAQPDKSGLPSDRFSAERPEGSISTLTIQRTEQRDSAMYRCASSNDRGGETQYFGPGTRLLVL.

The chain joins TRBV19 to TRBJ1-1; tentative D call: TRBD1 (5 bases). Trimming took off 0 bases at V and 3 bases at J, with 14 bases between the two ends. This CDR3 has 16 amino acids. The germline CDR1 and CDR2 sequences are LNHDA and SQIVND (reference sequence). In DNA, the CDR3 is TGTGCCAGTAGTATAGAGACGCGGGGCGCGCACACTGAAGCTTTCTTT. Its translation is CASSIETRGAHTEAFF.

This clone is a singleton in its sample. The V call is TRBV7-3, the J call TRBJ2-5; 8 nucleotides agree with TRBD2. Germline CDR1 and CDR2: SGHTA and FQGTGA. The length of the CDR3 is 14 residues. J lost 5 bases, V lost 5 bases, and 7 bases had no gene match. CDR3 protein: CASSLQPSGETQYF. The CDR3 DNA reads TGTGCCAGCAGCCTACAACCTAGCGGGGAGACCCAGTACTTC. The full variable domain, completed using reference TRBV7-3 and TRBJ2-5, is GAGVSQTPSNKVTEKGKYVELRCDPISGHTALYWYRQSLGQGPEFLIYFQGTGAADDSGLPNDRFFAVRPEGSVSTLKIQRTERGDSAVYLCASSLQPSGETQYFGPGTRLLVL.

The chain recombines TRBV24-1 with TRBJ2-3; 7 bases match TRBD1. Germline V CDR1 and CDR2: KGHDR, SFDVKD. This CDR3 region has 15 residues. With 3 bases clipped from V and 2 bases from J, the junction kept 4 bases outside the gene matches. CDR3 region: CATSDPTGSTDTQYF. CDR3 bases: TGTGCCACCAGTGATCCGACAGGGTCCACAGATACGCAGTATTTT.

The rearrangement joins TRBV18 to TRBJ2-1, with TRBD2 matching over 7 bases. The CDR3 runs 12 residues. Germline-derived CDR1 and CDR2 are KGHSH and LQKENI. V dropped 6 bases and J dropped 10; count of bases not matched to a gene: 6. In DNA, the CDR3 is TGTGCCAGCTCGCAGCCGGGGGGAGAGCAGTTCTTC. Translating it yields CASSQPGGEQFF.

This clone was detected only a few times. The chain combines TRBV7-9 with TRBJ1-5, with D unclear. With 5 bases removed from V and 4 bases from J, the gap between germline ends came to 15 bases. The CDR3 spans 15 residues. CDR1 and CDR2 from the germline V gene are SEHNR and FQNEAQ (reference sequence). The CDR3 nucleotides are TGTGCCAGCAGCCCTACGGACCAGATAAATCAGCCCCAGCATTTT. Protein: CASSPTDQINQPQHF. The whole variable domain, filled in from reference TRBV7-9 and TRBJ1-5, reads DTGVSQNPRHKITKRGQNVTFRCDPISEHNRLYWYRQTLGQGPEFLTYFQNEAQLEKSRLLSDRFSAERPKGSFSTLEIQRTEQGDSAMYLCASSPTDQINQPQHFGDGTRLSIL.

This chain uses TRBV4-1 with TRBJ1-2; no clear D. The CDR3 contains 14 residues. V was cut by 6 bases and J by 2 bases, with 13 bases left in between. CDR1 is MGHRA and CDR2 is YSYEKL in the germline V gene. CDR3 sequence: CASRGSEGNYGYTF. The CDR3 coding sequence is TGCGCCAGCAGGGGGTCTGAGGGCAACTATGGCTACACCTTC.

The V gene is TRBV11-3, the J gene TRBJ2-1, with TRBD2 matching 8 bases. V shed 5 bases and J 10 bases; nucleotides not matched to a gene: 4. The germline V gene encodes CDR1 SGHNT and CDR2 YENEEA. The CDR3 contains 12 residues. CDR3 region: CASSPTSGEQFF. CDR3 nucleotide sequence: TGTGCCAGCAGCCCAACTAGCGGCGAGCAGTTCTTC.

Here the CDR3 DNA reads TGTGCCAGCAGTAGTGACAGGGTTGGGGCCAACGTCCTGACTTTC. It codes for CASSSDRVGANVLTF. The chain links TRBV2 to TRBJ2-6; 7 positions match TRBD1. Germline values: CDR1 SNHLY, CDR2 FYNNEI. This CDR3 region has 15 residues. V dropped 5 bases and J dropped 3; count of bases not matched to a gene: 4.

The rearrangement joins TRBV12-5 to TRBJ1-5; a possible D gene is TRBD1 (6 bases). The CDR3 has 15 residues. V lost 5 bases and J 1 base, leaving 12 bases between the germline ends. CDR1 and CDR2 (germline): LGHNT, FRNRAP. CDR3 bases: TGTGCTAGTGGTAGCATAACAGGGAGCAATCAGCCCCAGCATTTT. Protein product: CASGSITGSNQPQHF. Using reference TRBV12-5 and TRBJ1-5 for the parts outside the CDR3, the full variable domain is DARVTQTPRHKVTEMGQEVTMRCQPILGHNTVFWYRQTMMQGLELLAYFRNRAPLDDSGMPKDRFSAEMPDATLATLKIQPSEPRDSAVYFCASGSITGSNQPQHFGDGTRLSIL.

The chain recombines TRBV7-2 with TRBJ2-5, with 11 positions matching TRBD2. With 5 bases clipped from V and 5 bases from J, the junction kept 13 bases outside the gene matches. This CDR3 is built from 17 residues. Germline values: CDR1 SGHTA, CDR2 FQGNSA. CDR3 in amino acids: CASSPLELAGGAETQYF. In DNA, the CDR3 is TGTGCCAGCAGCCCCCTAGAGCTAGCGGGGGGAGCGGAGACCCAGTACTTC. The complete variable domain, with remaining parts taken from reference TRBV7-2 and TRBJ2-5, reads GAGVSQSPSNKVTEKGKDVELRCDPISGHTALYWYRQSLGQGLEFLIYFQGNSAPDKSGLPSDRFSAERTGGSVSTLTIQRTQQEDSAVYLCASSPLELAGGAETQYFGPGTRLLVL.

The chain couples TRBV18 to TRBJ2-1, with 8 bases aligning to TRBD2. Germline lookup yields CDR1 KGHSH and CDR2 LQKENI. The length of the CDR3 is 15 residues. The V gene end was trimmed by 6 bases and the J gene end by 1 base; junction bases not matched to a gene: 5. The CDR3 here is CASSPTSDSYNEQFF. Here the CDR3 DNA reads TGTGCCAGCTCGCCGACTAGCGATTCCTACAATGAGCAGTTCTTC.

The genes are TRBV3-1 (or the pseudogene TRBV3-2) and TRBJ2-7; 11 nucleotides line up with TRBD1. The length of the CDR3 is 14 residues. Trimming at V came to 4 bases and at J to 3 bases, leaving 2 bases not matched to a gene. Germline CDR1 LGHDT, CDR2 YNNKEL (reference sequence). In nucleotides, the CDR3 is TGTGCCAGCAGCCCCGGGACAGGGGGCTACGAGCAGTACGTC. It is translated as CASSPGTGGYEQYV.

The rearrangement links TRBV10-3 to TRBJ1-2; D remains unclear. The germline V and J ends were trimmed by 3 bases and 0 bases, with 14 bases remaining between them. The CDR3 totals 16 residues. Germline V lookup: CDR1 ENHRY, CDR2 SYGVKD. The CDR3 loop reads CAISDPRSQANYGYTF. The CDR3 DNA reads TGTGCCATCAGTGACCCCCGGAGCCAGGCTAACTATGGCTACACCTTC.

The J gene is TRBJ2-7, the V gene TRBV23-1; D not resolved. TRBV23-1 is marked as an open reading frame, function uncertain. Trimming left V 0 bases short and J 5 bases short, with 5 bases between. The CDR3 loop spans 12 amino acids. In DNA form, the CDR3 reads TGCGCCAGCAGTCAATCACAGCACGAGCAGTACGTC. This encodes CASSQSQHEQYV.

The chain links TRBV18 to TRBJ1-2; TRBD1 matches 9 bases. CDR1 KGHSH and CDR2 LQKENI come from the germline V gene. The CDR3 covers 14 residues. Trimming removed 3 bases from V and 4 bases from J; junction bases left unmatched: 3. The CDR3 nucleotides read TGTGCCAGCTCACCGGGACAGGGATCCTATGGCTACACCTTC. Translating gives CASSPGQGSYGYTF.

This rearrangement joins TRBV7-3 to TRBJ2-3, with D unclear. There are 13 residues in the CDR3. The germline V gene has CDR1 SGHTA and CDR2 FQGTGA. Trimming cost V 0 bases and J 2 bases, with 3 bases left between them. The chain's CDR3 is CASSLTDTDTQYF. The DNA for the CDR3 is TGTGCCAGCAGCTTAACAGACACAGATACGCAGTATTTT.

This clone was counted between two and nine times. The same CDR3 can be traced to other DNA sequences in this sample. This rearrangement joins TRBV7-2 to TRBJ2-2; D unclear. Germline V gene data show CDR1 as SGHTA and CDR2 as FQGNSA. The ends were cut back, 3 bases at V and 8 bases at J, with 4 bases in the middle. The CDR3 spans 11 residues. The CDR3: CASSLRGELFF. The DNA of the CDR3 is TGTGCCAGCAGCTTGAGGGGGGAGCTGTTTTTT.

This chain links TRBV27 with TRBJ1-2, with 7 bases fitting TRBD1. V gave up 5 bases and J gave up 6 bases; unmatched junction bases: 15. This CDR3 contains 16 residues. Germline CDR1 and CDR2: MNHEY and SMNVEV (reference sequence). The CDR3, as DNA: TGTGCCAGCAGTCCCGACCTTAGGGGGCTGAGGAATGGCTACACCTTC. Its translation is CASSPDLRGLRNGYTF.